The 21 T cell receptor beta chains below were found in one sample sequenced in a study of T-cell memory formation after mild COVID-19. TCRdb recomputed calls from the 5' RACE reads with MiXCR, one row per CDR3 protein. The table lists over 95,000 distinct CDR3 sequences, over 20% of them singletons, with about 42% in the top ten. Source material: PBMCs or a T cell subset sorted from them (not recorded which). Receptor source: a man aged 18 to 30 who had mild COVID-19 (a few samples of this study predate the infection). Cell type and time point are not known.

This clonotype appeared a few times. This chain uses TRBV7-9 with TRBJ2-1, with unresolved D. Per the germline V gene, CDR1 is SEHNR and CDR2 is FQNEAQ (reference sequence). The CDR3 spans 16 residues. V lost 2 bases, J lost 9 bases, and 20 bases lay in between. The CDR3 sequence is CASSLPTVTPLGEQFF. CDR3 nucleotide sequence: TGTGCCAGCAGCTTACCGACGGTGACCCCACTTGGTGAGCAGTTCTTC.

The rearrangement joins TRBV11-1 to TRBJ2-1; 11 bases are a match to TRBD2. The germline V gene has CDR1 SGHAT and CDR2 FQDESV (reference sequence). V shed 3 bases, J shed 7 bases, and the junction held 8 bases outside the gene matches. This CDR3 contains 16 residues. The CDR3 reads CASSFPRSGGANEQFF. In nucleotides, the CDR3 is TGTGCCAGCAGCTTCCCCCGTAGCGGGGGGGCTAATGAGCAGTTCTTC.

CDR3 nucleotides: TGTGCCAGCAGCCCTCGGACCGAGAACAATGAGCAGTTCTTC. Its protein product is CASSPRTENNEQFF. J is TRBJ2-1 and V is TRBV7-9, with no clear D. V dropped 5 bases and J dropped 5 bases, with 13 bases sitting between them. The CDR3 covers 14 residues. Germline loops: CDR1 SEHNR, CDR2 FQNEAQ (reference sequence).

This clonotype was counted many times. The chain recombines TRBV29-1 with TRBJ2-7; D gene uncertain. V was trimmed by 4 bases and J by 5 bases, leaving 6 bases between them. Germline CDR1 and CDR2: SQVTM and ANQGSEA. This CDR3 contains 10 residues. CDR3 amino acids: CSVVWDEQYF. The CDR3 DNA reads TGCAGCGTTGTTTGGGACGAGCAGTACTTC.

V is TRBV5-1 and J is TRBJ2-5; a possible D gene is TRBD1 (6 bases). This CDR3 spans 14 amino acids. Trimming pared 2 bases from V and 5 bases from J, leaving 13 bases between. Germline V CDR1 and CDR2: SGHRS, YFSETQ. The CDR3 is CASSLVGAGETQYF. The CDR3, as DNA: TGCGCCAGCAGCTTAGTGGGGGCTGGGGAGACCCAGTACTTC.

This clonotype was seen a handful of times. The chain combines TRBV24-1 with TRBJ2-7, with D perhaps TRBD1 or TRBD2 (5 bases each). Germline V gene lookup returns CDR1 KGHDR and CDR2 SFDVKD. This CDR3 region has 17 residues. With 4 bases removed from V and 3 bases from J, the gap between germline ends came to 21 bases. This CDR3 is CATSDLARDRIFYEQYV. The CDR3 DNA follows: TGTGCCACCAGTGACTTGGCCCGGGACCGAATTTTCTACGAGCAGTACGTC.

The chain has TRBV4-1 and TRBJ2-7; 10 nucleotides align to TRBD1. The trim removed 5 bases at V and 2 bases at J, leaving 12 bases unmatched. This CDR3 contains 17 residues. CDR1 is MGHRA and CDR2 is YSYEKL in the germline V gene. In DNA, the CDR3 is TGCGCCAGCAGCGTACTCCCGGTCGGGACAGGGGCCTACGAGCAGTACTTC. Encoded protein: CASSVLPVGTGAYEQYF.

This chain connects TRBV12-3 or TRBV12-4 to TRBJ1-2, with TRBD1 identical over 8 bases. The CDR3 is 15 amino acids. V lost 9 bases, J lost 2 bases, and 11 bases stayed unmatched. This CDR3 reads CASTKRQGKNYGYTF. CDR3 nucleotide sequence: TGTGCCAGTACGAAACGACAGGGGAAAAACTATGGCTACACCTTC.

The V and J genes are TRBV7-2 and TRBJ1-3, with 7 bases that match TRBD1. Germline V CDR1 and CDR2: SGHTA, FQGNSA. Trimming removed 5 bases from V and 6 bases from J; junction bases left unmatched: 10. The CDR3 is made up of 15 amino acids. The CDR3 sequence: CASSPLRDSENTIYF. CDR3 in DNA: TGTGCCAGCAGCCCGCTCCGGGACAGCGAAAACACCATATATTTT. The full variable domain, its missing parts supplied by reference TRBV7-2 and TRBJ1-3, is GAGVSQSPSNKVTEKGKDVELRCDPISGHTALYWYRQSLGQGLEFLIYFQGNSAPDKSGLPSDRFSAERTGGSVSTLTIQRTQQEDSAVYLCASSPLRDSENTIYFGEGSWLTVV.

This clonotype was counted once. The V gene is TRBV2, the J gene TRBJ2-7; D is perhaps TRBD2 (5 bases). CDR3 length: 13 residues. Germline values: CDR1 SNHLY, CDR2 FYNNEI. CDR3 coding DNA: TGTGCCAGCAGTGAAGCGCGGATGGGGAGTTTGGTCGTC. Translated, it gives CASSEARMGSLVV.

The chain is built from TRBV27 and TRBJ2-5, with D possibly TRBD1 on 5 matching bases. The CDR3 length is 17 residues. Germline assignment: CDR1 MNHEY and CDR2 SMNVEV (reference sequence). The V end lost 2 bases, the J end lost 5 bases, and 21 bases lay between the germline ends. Written as DNA, the CDR3 is TGTGCCAGCAGTTTAATTGGGGCAGGTCGGTTGTCGGAGACCCAGTACTTC. Translation: CASSLIGAGRLSETQYF.

V and J are TRBV9 and TRBJ1-5, with 9 bases lining up with TRBD1. The CDR3 runs to 15 residues. The germline V gene encodes CDR1 SGDLS and CDR2 YYNGEE. J lost 3 bases, V lost 4 bases, and 5 bases had no gene match. The CDR3 DNA reads TGTGCCAGCAGCTGGACAGGGGATCCCAATCAGCCCCAGCATTTT. Its translation is CASSWTGDPNQPQHF.

V usage is TRBV27 and J usage is TRBJ1-1; the D gene is possibly TRBD1 (5 bases). CDR3 length equals 13 residues. Germline-derived CDR1 and CDR2 are MNHEY and SMNVEV (reference sequence). V shed 5 bases and J shed 4 bases, with 11 bases lying between them. The CDR3 region is CASSRGVGTEAFF. DNA of the CDR3: TGTGCCAGCAGTCGGGGGGTAGGCACTGAAGCTTTCTTT.

The rearrangement links TRBV3-2 to TRBJ2-7; the table's TRBD1 call for D was not verified on the DNA. TRBV3-2 is designated a pseudogene. CDR3 length: 13 residues. The CDR3 DNA is TGTGCCAGCAGCAGGGGTCCGTCGATGGAGCAGTACGTC. The encoded protein is CASSRGPSMEQYV.

This clonotype showed up just a few times. V gene TRBV12-3 or TRBV12-4 combines with J gene TRBJ2-2, with 9 bases matching TRBD1. The V segment lost 6 bases and the J segment 7 bases; nucleotides outside the gene matches: 12. The length of the CDR3 is 16 residues. CDR3 nucleotide sequence: TGTGCCAGCAGAGCCCTCCGGACAGGGGAGGACGGGGAGCTGTTTTTT. It yields the protein CASRALRTGEDGELFF.

The chain recombines TRBV12-3 or TRBV12-4 with TRBJ1-1; no clear D. The CDR3 contains 13 residues. The germline V and J ends were trimmed by 6 bases and 1 base, with 9 bases remaining between them. The DNA for the CDR3 is TGTGCCAGCAGCGCGGTAGGGAACACTGAAGCTTTCTTT. This translates into CASSAVGNTEAFF.

This clonotype turned up a few times. The V call is TRBV4-2, the J call TRBJ1-5, with D unclear. The germline V gene encodes CDR1 LGHNA and CDR2 YNFKEQ. This CDR3 has 15 amino acids. Trimming took off 3 bases at V and 11 bases at J, with 20 bases between the two ends. The CDR3 reads CASSHTWAGRMTQHF. The CDR3 DNA follows: TGTGCCAGCAGCCACACTTGGGCAGGCAGGATGACCCAGCATTTT.

This clonotype was detected many times. V usage is TRBV29-1 and J usage is TRBJ2-1; 10 nucleotides line up with TRBD2. V shed 6 bases, J shed 5 bases, and the junction held 7 bases outside the gene matches. CDR1 and CDR2 (germline): SQVTM, ANQGSEA. This CDR3 has 14 residues. CDR3 residues: CSVASGGFNNEQFF. Here the CDR3 DNA reads TGCAGCGTCGCTAGCGGGGGCTTTAACAATGAGCAGTTCTTC.

This chain links TRBV6-2 or TRBV6-3 with TRBJ2-4; D may be TRBD1 (5 bases). CDR3 size: 14 residues. Germline values: CDR1 MNHEY, CDR2 SVGEGT. Deletions cut 2 bases from V and 0 bases from J, with 5 bases between. The CDR3 reads CASSYRGAKNIQYF. The CDR3 nucleotides are TGTGCCAGCAGTTACAGGGGAGCCAAAAACATTCAGTACTTC.

The chain employs TRBV5-5 and TRBJ2-3, with TRBD2 matching over 11 bases. Germline assignment: CDR1 SGHKS and CDR2 YYEKEE (reference sequence). The CDR3 has 15 amino acids. V trimming: 5 bases; J trimming: 5 bases; junction bases outside the gene matches: 7. CDR3 in DNA: TGTGCCAGCAGGCCTACTAGCGGGGGAATAGATACGCAGTATTTT. The encoded protein is CASRPTSGGIDTQYF.

This clonotype was observed a few times. The rearrangement joins TRBV4-3 to TRBJ1-1, with 8 bases matching TRBD1. The length of the CDR3 is 16 residues. The ends lost 4 bases at V and 0 bases at J; junction bases unmatched: 7. Germline lookup yields CDR1 LGHNA and CDR2 YSLEER. Written as DNA, the CDR3 is TGCGCCAGCAGCCTAGGACAGGGACTCTTGAACACTGAAGCTTTCTTT. Amino acid sequence: CASSLGQGLLNTEAFF.